Listed here is a single T cell receptor (beta chain). As yet, its antigen is unknown. The germline V and J ends were trimmed by 4 bases and 4 bases, with 11 bases remaining between them. Germline V gives CDR1 MNHEY, CDR2 SVGAGI. This CDR3 has 13 residues. The table came from immunoSEQ multiplex PCR; TCRdb's copy has only in-frame clones and leaves some out. The sample has tens of thousands of clones, about nine tenths seen once. This specimen comes from a study of T cell repertoires and Cas9 in healthy adults. About the study: CD4 and CD8 compartments: SpCas9-reactive T cells profiled for potency, cytotoxicity, lineage. Study outcomes and limitations: SpCas9-reactive effector T cells were reportedly restrained in vitro by SpCas9-reactive regulatory T cells.

The genes are TRBV6-5 and TRBJ2-7; D remains unclear. The sample comprised CD4+ effector T cells (CD127+, CD25-, CD137-, CD154-) from PBMCs; culture status not recorded. The receptor's source is a human donor in good health. In nucleotides, the CDR3 is TGTGCCAGCAGTTCCCGTCCGCAGTACGAGCAGTACGTC. Translation gives CASSSRPQYEQYV.